The 17 T cell receptor beta chains given below trace back to one sample, sequenced in a study of CD8 T cells in Susac syndrome. Reverse transcription of about 0.45 to 1 ug RNA was carried out with random hexamers. TCRdb re-derived calls from the immunoSEQ multiplex PCR reads in MiXCR, one entry per CDR3 protein. The data contain about 160,000 distinct CDR3 sequences, 94% of them seen just once; the ten biggest clones take up approximately 0.094%. The sequenced sample was CD4+ T cells from PBMCs. The receptors derive from a human donor with multiple sclerosis.

V usage is TRBV5-1 and J usage is TRBJ2-7; D ambiguous. Germline loops: CDR1 SGHRS, CDR2 YFSETQ. The CDR3 is 16 amino acids. The V end was cut by 0 bases, the J end by 1 base, with 14 bases between. CDR3 residues: CASSLDGDPSSYEQYF. The CDR3 DNA is TGCGCCAGCAGCTTGGATGGAGACCCTTCTTCCTACGAGCAGTACTTC.

The chain uses TRBV20-1 and TRBJ1-2; tentatively, D is TRBD1 (5 bases). Germline values: CDR1 DFQATT, CDR2 SNEGSKA (reference sequence). The CDR3 contains 13 residues. The V gene lost 3 bases and the J gene lost 6 bases, with 14 bases spanning the gap. The CDR3 region is CSARSRGQDGYTF. CDR3 nucleotides: TGCAGTGCTAGGTCACGGGGCCAGGATGGCTACACCTTC.

The V gene is TRBV12-3 or TRBV12-4, the J gene TRBJ2-3; 8 bases match TRBD1. The CDR3 extends over 18 amino acids. Germline trimming cut 5 bases from V and 2 bases from J; bases unmatched to any gene: 15. The CDR3 here is CASSPGTGPAFVTDTQYF. CDR3 in DNA: TGTGCCAGCAGTCCCGGGACAGGCCCAGCGTTCGTCACAGATACGCAGTATTTT.

This chain links TRBV29-1 with TRBJ2-5; 9 bases line up with TRBD2. Germline V gives CDR1 SQVTM, CDR2 ANQGSEA. With 7 bases clipped from V and 5 bases from J, the junction kept 5 bases outside the gene matches. The CDR3 has 12 amino acids. The DNA of the CDR3 is TGCAGCGGCGGGAGGGCAGGGGAGACCCAGTACTTC. Its protein product is CSGGRAGETQYF. Supplemented by reference TRBV29-1 and TRBJ2-5, the full variable domain reads SAVISQKPSRDICQRGTSLTIQCQVDSQVTMMFWYRQQPGQSLTLIATANQGSEATYESGFVIDKFPISRPNLTFSTLTVSNMSPEDSSIYLCSGGRAGETQYFGPGTRLLVL.

The genes are TRBV6-1 and TRBJ1-1; the D gene is possibly TRBD1 (5 bases). Per germline, CDR1 MNHNS and CDR2 SASEGT. The CDR3 extends over 14 amino acids. V lost 8 bases, J lost 5 bases, and 18 bases lay in between. The CDR3 here is CASRRDLGETEAFF. The CDR3 DNA reads as TGTGCCAGCCGCAGAGACCTAGGGGAAACTGAAGCTTTCTTT.

The CDR3 DNA is TGTGCCAGCGCTACACCGGGGGTCTCCTACGAGCAGTACTTC. Translated, it gives CASATPGVSYEQYF. J is TRBJ2-7 and V is TRBV27; D possibly corresponds to TRBD2 (6 bases). V lost 8 bases and J 0 bases, leaving 14 bases between the germline ends. Germline V CDR1 and CDR2: MNHEY, SMNVEV (reference sequence). CDR3 size: 14 residues.

V gene TRBV6-6 combines with J gene TRBJ1-3, with 10 bases matching TRBD1. Germline V gene lookup returns CDR1 MNHNY and CDR2 SVGAGI (reference sequence). Unmatched junction bases numbered 2, after V lost 8 bases and J lost 1 base. This CDR3 region has 14 residues. The CDR3 spells CASRGQGSGNTIYF. The CDR3 region has the DNA TGTGCCAGCCGGGGACAGGGGTCTGGAAACACCATATATTTT.

The chain joins TRBV29-1 to TRBJ2-7; 7 nucleotides agree with TRBD1. Germline CDR1 and CDR2: SQVTM and ANQGSEA. Losses at the gene ends were 4 bases for V and 4 bases for J; bases not matched to a gene: 7. The CDR3 is made up of 13 amino acids. CDR3 sequence reads: CSVGVQGVYEQYF. The CDR3 region has the DNA TGCAGCGTTGGTGTGCAGGGGGTGTACGAGCAGTACTTC.

The rearrangement uses TRBV12-3 or TRBV12-4 and TRBJ1-1; D is undetermined. CDR3 length equals 15 residues. Trimming shortened V by 5 bases and J by 2 bases, and 15 bases separated the two germline ends. CDR3: CASSPQPKTNTEAFF. CDR3 in DNA: TGTGCCAGCAGTCCTCAACCCAAGACAAACACTGAAGCTTTCTTT.

A single count supports this clonotype. This sequence joins TRBV3-1 and TRBJ2-1; 8 nucleotides line up with TRBD2. The V gene end was trimmed by 3 bases and the J gene end by 13 bases; junction bases not matched to a gene: 5. Per germline, CDR1 LGHDT and CDR2 YNNKEL (reference sequence). The CDR3 length is 12 residues. In DNA, the CDR3 is TGTGCCAGCAGCCAGTTAGCGGGAAGACAGTTCTTC. It translates to CASSQLAGRQFF.

The genes are TRBV29-1 and TRBJ2-7; the match to TRBD2 covers 7 bases. From germline, CDR1 is SQVTM and CDR2 ANQGSEA. The V segment lost 6 bases and the J segment 9 bases; nucleotides outside the gene matches: 14. The CDR3 sequence is 13 residues long. This CDR3 reads CSVVGRGALVQYF. The DNA of the CDR3 is TGCAGCGTCGTAGGGAGGGGTGCCCTAGTGCAGTACTTC.

The V gene is TRBV4-2, the J gene TRBJ2-7; 9 nucleotides line up with TRBD2. The CDR3 runs 17 residues. J lost 4 bases, V lost 1 base, and 11 bases had no gene match. Germline CDR1 LGHNA, CDR2 YNFKEQ. The CDR3 coding sequence is TGTGCCAGCAGCCAAGCGGGGGTGGGACTAGCAACATACGAGCAGTACTTC. As protein: CASSQAGVGLATYEQYF.

This chain uses TRBV4-3 with TRBJ2-1; 11 bases agree with TRBD2. The CDR3 consists of 17 residues. With 0 bases clipped from V and 5 bases from J, the junction kept 6 bases outside the gene matches. From germline, CDR1 is LGHNA and CDR2 YSLEER. Here the CDR3 DNA reads TGCGCCAGCAGCCAAGATAGGACTAGCGGGCGTAACAATGAGCAGTTCTTC. This sequence encodes CASSQDRTSGRNNEQFF.

A word on this clonotype: One end of the junction is discordant with germline, which a read error may explain. V usage is TRBV7-9 and J usage is TRBJ2-7; D call uncertain. There are 11 residues in the CDR3. Germline V gene data show CDR1 as SEHNR and CDR2 as FQNEAQ (reference sequence). The CDR3 coding sequence is TGTGCCAGCAGCGAAGCCTACGAGCAGTGCTTC. It is translated as CASSEAYEQCF.

The V and J genes are TRBV3-1 and TRBJ2-3; no clear D gene. CDR3 length: 12 amino acids. The V end lost 5 bases, the J end lost 4 bases, and 7 bases lay between the germline ends. Germline CDR1 is LGHDT and CDR2 is YNNKEL (reference sequence). The CDR3 region has the DNA TGTGCCAGCAGCTTCACATCAGATACGCAGTATTTT. It translates to CASSFTSDTQYF.

V is TRBV29-1 and J is TRBJ2-1, with TRBD1 as a possible D gene (6 bases). The CDR3 extends over 13 amino acids. Per germline, CDR1 SQVTM and CDR2 ANQGSEA. The CDR3 reads CGGYETAYNEQFF. CDR3 nucleotide sequence: TGCGGGGGCTATGAGACGGCCTACAATGAGCAGTTCTTC.

This chain joins TRBV30 and TRBJ1-5, with D perhaps matching TRBD1 (6 bases). The germline V gene has CDR1 GTSNPN and CDR2 SVGIG (reference sequence). The CDR3 is made up of 13 amino acids. Trimming stripped 1 base from V and 10 bases from J, with 14 bases between. CDR3 sequence reads: CAWSGQGLGPQHF. Here the CDR3 DNA reads TGTGCCTGGAGTGGGCAGGGGCTGGGACCCCAGCATTTT.